A selection of T cell receptor beta chains follows, all from one sample in a study of blood T cell repertoires in COVID-19. Profiling relied on immunoSEQ multiplex PCR, and the TCRdb table lists in-frame clones only, not all of them. The sample includes just under 150,000 clones, approximately 87% of them seen just once. Sequencing used peripheral blood. All receptors come from a man in his fifties who had recovered from COVID-19. CDR3s leave out the opening cysteine and the closing phenylalanine or tryptophan.

j_gene	v_gene	CDR3aa
TRBJ2-1	TRBV7-8	ASSSFSGGTYNEQF
TRBJ1-1	TRBV7-2	ASSLRRGTEAF
TRBJ2-7	TRBV6-5	ASSPIPTGFNEQY
TRBJ2-5	TRBV5-4	ASSRGTSGSMGTQY
TRBJ1-2	TRBV6-5	ASGDVGGNYGYT
TRBJ2-5	TRBV6-5	ASSYSTSARAQY
TRBJ1-3	TRBV27	ASSRAGEPGNTIY
TRBJ2-3	TRBV5-6	ASSLAVSSDTQY
TRBJ1-2	TRBV10-3	AISRTGANYGYT
TRBJ2-1	TRBV11-2	ASTAWGGPNEQF
TRBJ2-1	TRBV4-2	ASSQQTEAYNEQF
TRBJ1-2	TRBV6-5	ASSHGQDLIGYT